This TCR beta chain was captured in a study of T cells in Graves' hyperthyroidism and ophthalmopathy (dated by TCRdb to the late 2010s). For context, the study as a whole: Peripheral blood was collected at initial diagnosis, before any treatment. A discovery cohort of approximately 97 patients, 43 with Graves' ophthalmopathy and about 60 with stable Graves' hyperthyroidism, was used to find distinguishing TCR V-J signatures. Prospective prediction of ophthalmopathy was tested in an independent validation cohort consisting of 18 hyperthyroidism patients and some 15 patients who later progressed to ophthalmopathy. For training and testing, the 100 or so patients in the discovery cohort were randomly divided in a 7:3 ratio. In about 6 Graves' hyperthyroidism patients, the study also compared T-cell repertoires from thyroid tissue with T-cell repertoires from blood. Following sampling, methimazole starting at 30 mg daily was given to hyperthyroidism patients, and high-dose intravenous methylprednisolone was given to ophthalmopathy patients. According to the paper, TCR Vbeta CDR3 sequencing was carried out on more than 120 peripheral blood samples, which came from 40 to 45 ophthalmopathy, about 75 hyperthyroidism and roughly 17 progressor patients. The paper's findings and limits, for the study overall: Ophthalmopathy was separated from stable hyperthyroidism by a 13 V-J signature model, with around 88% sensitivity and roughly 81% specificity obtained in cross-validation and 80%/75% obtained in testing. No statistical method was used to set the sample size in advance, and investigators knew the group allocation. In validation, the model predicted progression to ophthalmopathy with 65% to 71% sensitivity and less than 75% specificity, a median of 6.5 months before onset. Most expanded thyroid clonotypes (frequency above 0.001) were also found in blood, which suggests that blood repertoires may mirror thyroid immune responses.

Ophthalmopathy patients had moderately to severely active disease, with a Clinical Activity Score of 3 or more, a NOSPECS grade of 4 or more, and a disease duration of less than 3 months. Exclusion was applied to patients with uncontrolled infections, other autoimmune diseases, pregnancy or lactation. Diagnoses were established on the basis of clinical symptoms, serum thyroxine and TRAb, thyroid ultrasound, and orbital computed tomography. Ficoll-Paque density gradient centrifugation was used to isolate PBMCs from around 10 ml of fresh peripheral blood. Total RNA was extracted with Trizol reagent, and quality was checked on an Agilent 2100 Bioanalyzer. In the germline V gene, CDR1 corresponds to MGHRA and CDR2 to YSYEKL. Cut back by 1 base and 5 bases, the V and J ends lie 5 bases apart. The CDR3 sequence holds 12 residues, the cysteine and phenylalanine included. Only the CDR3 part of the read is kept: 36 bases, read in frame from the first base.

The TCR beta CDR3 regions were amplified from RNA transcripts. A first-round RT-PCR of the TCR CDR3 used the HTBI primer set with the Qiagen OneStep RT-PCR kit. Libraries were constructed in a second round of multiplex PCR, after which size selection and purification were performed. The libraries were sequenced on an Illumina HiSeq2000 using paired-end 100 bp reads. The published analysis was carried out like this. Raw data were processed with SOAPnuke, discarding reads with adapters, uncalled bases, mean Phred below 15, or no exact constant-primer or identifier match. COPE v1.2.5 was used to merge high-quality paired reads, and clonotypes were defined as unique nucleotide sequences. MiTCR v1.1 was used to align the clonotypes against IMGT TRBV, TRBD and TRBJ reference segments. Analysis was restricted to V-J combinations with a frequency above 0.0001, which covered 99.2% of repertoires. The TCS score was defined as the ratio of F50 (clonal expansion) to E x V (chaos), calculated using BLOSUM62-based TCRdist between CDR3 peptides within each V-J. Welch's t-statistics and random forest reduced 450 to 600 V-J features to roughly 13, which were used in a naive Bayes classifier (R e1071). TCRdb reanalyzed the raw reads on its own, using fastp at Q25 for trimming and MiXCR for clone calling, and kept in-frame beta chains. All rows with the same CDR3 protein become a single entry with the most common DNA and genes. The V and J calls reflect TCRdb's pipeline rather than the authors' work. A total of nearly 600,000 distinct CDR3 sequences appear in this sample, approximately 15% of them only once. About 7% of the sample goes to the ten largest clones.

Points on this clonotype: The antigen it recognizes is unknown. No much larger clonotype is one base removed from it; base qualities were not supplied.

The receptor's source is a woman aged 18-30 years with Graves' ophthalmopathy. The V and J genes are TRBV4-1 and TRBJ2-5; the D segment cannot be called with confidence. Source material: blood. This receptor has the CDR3 CASSQGSETQYF. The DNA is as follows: TGCGCCAGCAGCCAAGGATCGGAGACCCAGTACTTC.